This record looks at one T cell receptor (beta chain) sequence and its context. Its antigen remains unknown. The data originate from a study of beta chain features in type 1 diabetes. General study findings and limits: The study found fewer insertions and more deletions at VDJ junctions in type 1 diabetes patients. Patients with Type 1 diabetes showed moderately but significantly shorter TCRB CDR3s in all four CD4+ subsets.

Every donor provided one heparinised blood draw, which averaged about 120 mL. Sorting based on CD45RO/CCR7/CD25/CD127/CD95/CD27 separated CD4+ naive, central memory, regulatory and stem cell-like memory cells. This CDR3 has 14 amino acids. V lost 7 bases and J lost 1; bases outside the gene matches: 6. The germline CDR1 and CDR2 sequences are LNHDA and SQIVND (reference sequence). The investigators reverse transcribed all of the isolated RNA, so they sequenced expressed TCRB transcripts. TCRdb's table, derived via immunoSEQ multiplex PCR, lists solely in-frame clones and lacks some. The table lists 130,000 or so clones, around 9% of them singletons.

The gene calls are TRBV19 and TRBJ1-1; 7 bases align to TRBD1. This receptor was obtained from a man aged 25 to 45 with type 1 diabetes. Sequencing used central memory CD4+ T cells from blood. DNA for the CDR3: TGTGCCAGTACCTCCGGGACAGAGAACACTGAAGCTTTCTTT. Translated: CASTSGTENTEAFF.